This T cell receptor (beta chain) comes out of a study of blood T cell repertoires in COVID-19. The overall study: T cells, B-cell-depleted T cells, or PBMCs supplied cDNA or gDNA.

Sequencing used immunoSEQ multiplex PCR; TCRdb keeps in-frame clones, though not all of them. The sample contains 110,000 to 150,000 clones, 76% of which appear only once. The germline CDR1 and CDR2 sequences are WNHNN and SYGVQD (reference sequence). The CDR3 is 13 residues long. Trimming took off 10 bases at V and 7 bases at J, with 16 bases between the two ends. The sequence derives from a man in his sixties with acute or convalescent COVID-19. This chain links TRBV10-1 with TRBJ2-2, with D possibly being TRBD2 (6 bases). Sequenced material: peripheral blood. CDR3 region: CATSPGRIGELFF. The DNA of the CDR3 is TGCGCCACCAGCCCGGGGAGGATCGGGGAGCTGTTTTTT.